These T cell receptor beta chains were read from a single sample in a study of T cell repertoires in ileal Crohn's disease. TCRdb's copy holds only in-frame clones and misses some; the assay was immunoSEQ multiplex PCR. The sample lists over 9,000 clones, over 65% occurring once. The sequenced sample consisted of ileal tissue. The receptor source for this set is an adult with Crohn's disease. Both conserved end residues are part of each CDR3. A D gene is named only where the DNA matches it firmly. A clone size is listed for some rows: how often the clone was seen (once, few, many), or a class if it is expanded.

d_gene: -; v_gene: TRBV7-6; abundance: -; j_gene: TRBJ1-2; CDR3aa: CASSPGGSNYGYTF; CDR3nt: TGTGCCAGCAGCCCAGGTGGGAGTAACTATGGCTACACCTTC
d_gene: TRBD2; v_gene: TRBV29-1; abundance: -; j_gene: TRBJ2-3; CDR3aa: CSLRGGTSATDTQYF; CDR3nt: TGCAGCCTCCGAGGGGGGACTAGCGCCACAGATACGCAGTATTTT
d_gene: TRBD1; v_gene: TRBV10-3; abundance: -; j_gene: TRBJ1-5; CDR3aa: CATDDRASNQPQHF; CDR3nt: TGTGCCACCGACGACAGGGCATCCAATCAGCCCCAGCATTTT
d_gene: -; v_gene: TRBV19; abundance: -; j_gene: TRBJ2-7; CDR3aa: CASSFTGDSTGEQYF; CDR3nt: TGTGCCAGTAGCTTCACAGGGGACTCAACGGGGGAGCAGTACTTC
d_gene: TRBD2; v_gene: TRBV7-2; abundance: -; j_gene: TRBJ2-3; CDR3aa: CASSLAPSGADTQYF; CDR3nt: TGTGCCAGCAGCTTAGCGCCTAGCGGCGCAGATACGCAGTATTTT
d_gene: TRBD1; v_gene: TRBV7-2; abundance: -; j_gene: TRBJ2-3; CDR3aa: CASSPRTGEGNTQYF; CDR3nt: TGTGCCAGCAGCCCTCGGACAGGGGAGGGAAATACGCAGTATTTT
d_gene: TRBD2; v_gene: TRBV7-6; abundance: -; j_gene: TRBJ2-7; CDR3aa: CASSQLQGGLAGVEQYF; CDR3nt: TGTGCCAGCAGCCAACTTCAGGGAGGACTAGCGGGGGTCGAGCAGTACTTC
d_gene: -; v_gene: TRBV30; abundance: -; j_gene: TRBJ2-7; CDR3aa: CAAVRDSLYEQYF; CDR3nt: TGTGCCGCCGTGAGGGACTCCTTGTACGAGCAGTACTTC
d_gene: TRBD2; v_gene: TRBV9; abundance: -; j_gene: TRBJ2-1; CDR3aa: CASSGLAGEWNEQFF; CDR3nt: TGTGCCAGCAGCGGACTAGCGGGAGAGTGGAATGAGCAGTTCTTC
d_gene: -; v_gene: TRBV7-3; abundance: -; j_gene: TRBJ2-2; CDR3aa: CASSLDSHGELFF; CDR3nt: TGTGCCAGCAGCCTGGACAGTCACGGGGAGCTGTTTTTT
d_gene: -; v_gene: TRBV2; abundance: few; j_gene: TRBJ2-2; CDR3aa: CASSEDGRSTGELFF; CDR3nt: TGTGCCAGCAGTGAAGACGGGAGAAGCACCGGGGAGCTGTTTTTT
d_gene: TRBD1; v_gene: TRBV28; abundance: few; j_gene: TRBJ2-1; CDR3aa: CASNVDRGAYNEQFF; CDR3nt: TGTGCCAGCAACGTTGACAGGGGAGCCTACAATGAGCAGTTCTTC
d_gene: TRBD2; v_gene: TRBV7-2; abundance: -; j_gene: TRBJ2-7; CDR3aa: CASSLAGGSSYEQYF; CDR3nt: TGTGCCAGCAGCCTAGCGGGGGGTAGCTCCTACGAGCAGTACTTC
d_gene: TRBD1; v_gene: TRBV4-2; abundance: -; j_gene: TRBJ1-4; CDR3aa: CASSQVNLGTGGEKLFF; CDR3nt: TGTGCCAGCAGCCAAGTAAATTTAGGGACAGGGGGTGAAAAACTGTTTTTT
d_gene: -; v_gene: TRBV4-1; abundance: -; j_gene: TRBJ2-7; CDR3aa: CASSQGDSHYEQYF; CDR3nt: TGCGCCAGCAGCCAAGGGGACTCCCACTACGAGCAGTACTTC
d_gene: -; v_gene: TRBV4-2; abundance: medium-sized; j_gene: TRBJ2-2; CDR3aa: CASLSGSTGELFF; CDR3nt: TGTGCCAGCCTCAGCGGAAGCACCGGGGAGCTGTTTTTT
d_gene: -; v_gene: TRBV2; abundance: -; j_gene: TRBJ2-7; CDR3aa: CASSEARGPGQYF; CDR3nt: TGTGCCAGCAGTGAAGCGCGGGGACCTGGGCAGTACTTC
d_gene: -; v_gene: TRBV4-1; abundance: -; j_gene: TRBJ1-3; CDR3aa: CASSQVQISGNTIYF; CDR3nt: TGCGCCAGCAGCCAAGTCCAGATCTCTGGAAACACCATATATTTT
d_gene: TRBD1; v_gene: TRBV9; abundance: -; j_gene: TRBJ1-1; CDR3aa: CASSPRTGATEAFF; CDR3nt: TGTGCCAGCAGCCCAAGGACAGGGGCCACTGAAGCTTTCTTT
d_gene: -; v_gene: TRBV5-6; abundance: once; j_gene: TRBJ1-1; CDR3aa: CASSPPGQRNTEAFF; CDR3nt: TGTGCCAGCAGCCCGCCGGGACAAAGGAACACTGAAGCTTTCTTT
d_gene: -; v_gene: TRBV27; abundance: once; j_gene: TRBJ1-1; CDR3aa: CASSFSGFTEAFF; CDR3nt: TGTGCCAGCAGTTTTTCAGGGTTCACTGAAGCTTTCTTT
d_gene: -; v_gene: TRBV7-7; abundance: -; j_gene: TRBJ1-3; CDR3aa: CASSQNSGNTIYF; CDR3nt: TGTGCTAGCAGCCAGAACTCTGGAAACACCATATATTTT
d_gene: -; v_gene: TRBV9; abundance: -; j_gene: TRBJ1-3; CDR3aa: CASSVGGGSGNTIYF; CDR3nt: TGTGCCAGCAGCGTAGGGGGGGGCTCTGGAAACACCATATATTTT
d_gene: TRBD2; v_gene: TRBV7-2; abundance: medium-sized; j_gene: TRBJ2-3; CDR3aa: CALRGERTDTQYF; CDR3nt: TGTGCCCTTCGGGGGGAACGCACAGATACGCAGTATTTT
d_gene: -; v_gene: TRBV6-5; abundance: -; j_gene: TRBJ1-2; CDR3aa: CASSPRGRGGYTF; CDR3nt: TGTGCCAGCAGCCCCAGGGGTAGGGGCGGCTACACCTTC
d_gene: -; v_gene: TRBV30; abundance: -; j_gene: TRBJ2-3; CDR3aa: CAWTPGGVTDTQYF; CDR3nt: TGTGCCTGGACCCCGGGGGGCGTCACAGATACGCAGTATTTT
d_gene: -; v_gene: TRBV4-2; abundance: few; j_gene: TRBJ2-2; CDR3aa: CASSQGETGELFF; CDR3nt: TGTGCCAGCAGCCAAGGGGAGACCGGGGAGCTGTTTTTT
d_gene: TRBD1; v_gene: TRBV4-2; abundance: -; j_gene: TRBJ2-7; CDR3aa: CASSLHPGQDDEQYF; CDR3nt: TGTGCCAGCAGCTTGCACCCGGGACAGGACGACGAGCAGTACTTC
d_gene: -; v_gene: TRBV2; abundance: -; j_gene: TRBJ1-4; CDR3aa: CASSGQNNGGEKLFF; CDR3nt: TGTGCCAGCAGTGGACAAAATAACGGGGGTGAAAAACTGTTTTTT
d_gene: -; v_gene: TRBV7-2; abundance: -; j_gene: TRBJ1-6; CDR3aa: CASSLDGVGSPLHF; CDR3nt: TGTGCCAGCAGCTTAGACGGGGTCGGGTCACCCCTCCACTTT
d_gene: TRBD1; v_gene: TRBV11-2; abundance: once; j_gene: TRBJ1-3; CDR3aa: CASSSQQGSGNTIYF; CDR3nt: TGTGCCAGCAGCTCACAACAGGGGAGCGGAAACACCATATATTTT
d_gene: TRBD2; v_gene: TRBV19; abundance: -; j_gene: TRBJ2-1; CDR3aa: CASGRTSGGPNEQFF; CDR3nt: TGTGCCAGTGGACGGACTAGCGGGGGGCCCAATGAGCAGTTCTTC
d_gene: -; v_gene: TRBV18; abundance: medium-sized; j_gene: TRBJ1-5; CDR3aa: CASSIEGNQPQHF; CDR3nt: TGTGCCAGCTCGATCGAGGGCAATCAGCCCCAGCATTTT
d_gene: -; v_gene: TRBV7-8; abundance: few; j_gene: TRBJ2-7; CDR3aa: CASSLVGGGDSYEQYF; CDR3nt: TGTGCCAGCAGCTTAGTGGGCGGGGGCGACTCCTACGAGCAGTACTTC
d_gene: TRBD1; v_gene: TRBV28; abundance: -; j_gene: TRBJ2-5; CDR3aa: CASSNRGVETQYF; CDR3nt: TGTGCCAGCAGCAACAGGGGGGTGGAGACCCAGTACTTC
d_gene: TRBD1; v_gene: TRBV5-6; abundance: -; j_gene: TRBJ2-7; CDR3aa: CASSRTGAPYEQYF; CDR3nt: TGTGCCAGCAGCAGGACAGGAGCCCCATACGAGCAGTACTTC
d_gene: -; v_gene: TRBV9; abundance: -; j_gene: TRBJ1-4; CDR3aa: CASSVGMGGEKLFF; CDR3nt: TGTGCCAGCAGCGTAGGCATGGGGGGGGAAAAACTGTTTTTT
d_gene: TRBD1; v_gene: TRBV4-2; abundance: -; j_gene: TRBJ1-1; CDR3aa: CASSLNRGNTEAFF; CDR3nt: TGTGCCAGCAGCCTTAACAGGGGGAACACTGAAGCTTTCTTT
d_gene: TRBD1; v_gene: TRBV7-8; abundance: once; j_gene: TRBJ1-1; CDR3aa: CASSLDLGTGNEAFF; CDR3nt: TGTGCCAGCAGCTTAGATTTGGGGACAGGGAATGAAGCTTTCTTT
d_gene: -; v_gene: TRBV6-5; abundance: -; j_gene: TRBJ2-5; CDR3aa: CASSYLGNQETQYF; CDR3nt: TGTGCCAGCAGTTACCTCGGGAACCAAGAGACCCAGTACTTC
d_gene: TRBD1; v_gene: TRBV6-1; abundance: -; j_gene: TRBJ1-1; CDR3aa: CALALTGTVPEAFF; CDR3nt: TGTGCTCTTGCCCTGACAGGGACCGTGCCTGAAGCTTTCTTT
d_gene: -; v_gene: TRBV9; abundance: once; j_gene: TRBJ1-3; CDR3aa: CASSTISGPGNTIYF; CDR3nt: TGTGCCAGCAGCACTATAAGCGGACCCGGAAACACCATATATTTT
d_gene: -; v_gene: TRBV7-2; abundance: -; j_gene: TRBJ2-5; CDR3aa: CASERTPGETQYF; CDR3nt: TGTGCCAGCGAAAGGACCCCGGGGGAGACCCAGTACTTC
d_gene: -; v_gene: TRBV5-6; abundance: -; j_gene: TRBJ2-7; CDR3aa: CASSPTGTYEQYF; CDR3nt: TGTGCCAGCAGCCCCACAGGGACCTACGAGCAGTACTTC
d_gene: TRBD1; v_gene: TRBV5-4; abundance: -; j_gene: TRBJ2-1; CDR3aa: CASHEGAGENNEQFF; CDR3nt: TGTGCCAGCCACGAGGGGGCAGGCGAAAACAATGAGCAGTTCTTC
d_gene: TRBD1; v_gene: TRBV19; abundance: once; j_gene: TRBJ2-7; CDR3aa: CASSIETGFNEQYF; CDR3nt: TGTGCCAGTAGTATAGAGACAGGGTTTAACGAGCAGTACTTC
d_gene: TRBD2; v_gene: TRBV6-5; abundance: -; j_gene: TRBJ2-1; CDR3aa: CASSYVPSGRGAEQFF; CDR3nt: TGTGCCAGCAGTTACGTTCCTAGCGGGAGGGGGGCTGAGCAGTTCTTC
d_gene: -; v_gene: TRBV30; abundance: -; j_gene: TRBJ1-6; CDR3aa: CACRTGYNSPLHF; CDR3nt: TGTGCCTGCCGAACAGGGTATAATTCACCCCTCCACTTT
d_gene: -; v_gene: TRBV28; abundance: -; j_gene: TRBJ2-7; CDR3aa: CASSFSSSSLYEQYF; CDR3nt: TGTGCCAGCAGTTTCTCTAGCTCCTCACTCTACGAGCAGTACTTC
d_gene: TRBD1; v_gene: TRBV7-2; abundance: -; j_gene: TRBJ1-2; CDR3aa: CASSSSPIGTGNYGYTF; CDR3nt: TGTGCCAGCAGCTCTAGTCCCATCGGGACAGGGAACTATGGCTACACCTTC